This TCR beta chain was identified during a study of cytomegalovirus exposure and HLA in healthy donors. V was clipped by 2 bases and J by 6 bases, with 11 bases between them. The CDR3 consists of 13 residues. Germline-derived CDR1 and CDR2 are MNHEY and SVGAGI. Primers for the PCR totalled 60 Vbeta and 13 Jbeta. Clones were sequenced by immunoSEQ multiplex PCR, and TCRdb holds only the in-frame ones, with some missing. The sample lists under 150,000 clones, around 60% occurring once. The sequencing input was PBMCs. The V and J genes are TRBV6-5 and TRBJ2-7; no definite D call. This clonotype was obtained from a man aged 35 to 55 in good health and CMV-seropositive. CDR3 sequence (DNA): TGTGCCAGCAGTTACCAAACTGCCCGCGAGCAGTACTTC. As protein: CASSYQTAREQYF.